One and the same sample provided the 19 T cell receptor beta chains below, sequenced in a study of blood T cell repertoires in COVID-19. Here immunoSEQ multiplex PCR was the method, and the copy in TCRdb shows in-frame clones only, minus some. The sample lists approximately 100,000 clones, about 87% occurring once. Input material: peripheral blood. These TCRs come from a woman aged 45-65 years with acute or convalescent COVID-19.

The chain joins TRBV28 to TRBJ2-1, with D perhaps matching TRBD2 (7 bases). The germline V gene encodes CDR1 MDHEN and CDR2 SYDVKM. The CDR3 is 16 amino acids. V was pared by 6 bases and J by 11 bases, with 26 bases between. The DNA of the CDR3 is TGTGCCAGCAGCCTTCCTGCTCGGCGGGGGCTCCTTCAGCAGTTCTTC. It codes for CASSLPARRGLLQQFF.

The gene calls are TRBV2 and TRBJ2-3; 11 nucleotides agree with TRBD2. CDR3 size: 16 residues. V shed 5 bases, J shed 2 bases, and the junction held 6 bases outside the gene matches. From germline, CDR1 is SNHLY and CDR2 FYNNEI. Here the CDR3 DNA reads TGTGCCAGCAGTATTATGACTAGCGGGATCACAGATACGCAGTATTTT. It is translated as CASSIMTSGITDTQYF.

The genes are TRBV4-2 and TRBJ2-3, with 11 nucleotides matching TRBD2. The trim removed 0 bases at V and 1 base at J, leaving 15 bases unmatched. The germline CDR1 and CDR2 sequences are LGHNA and YNFKEQ. The CDR3 is 21 residues long. The CDR3 nucleotides are TGTGCCAGCAGCCAAGAATGGAGGAGGGCTAGCGGGGGGCCCCGCACAGATACGCAGTATTTT. The encoded protein is CASSQEWRRASGGPRTDTQYF.

This clone has just one count. The genes are TRBV27 and TRBJ2-3; TRBD1 is a possible D gene (6 bases). V was trimmed by 6 bases and J by 5 bases, leaving 15 bases between them. Germline V gene lookup returns CDR1 MNHEY and CDR2 SMNVEV (reference sequence). The CDR3 covers 14 residues. The CDR3 DNA follows: TGTGCCAGCAGCCTGAGGGGGTCCGGAGATACGCAGTATTTT. Translation: CASSLRGSGDTQYF.

This clone was seen a single time. J is TRBJ2-7 and V is TRBV5-1; 7 nucleotides align to TRBD1. With 4 bases clipped from V and 4 bases from J, the junction kept 8 bases outside the gene matches. This CDR3 region has 14 residues. Germline lookup yields CDR1 SGHRS and CDR2 YFSETQ. The CDR3 DNA is TGCGCCAGCAGCCTAGGACAGGCGAGGTACGAGCAGTACTTC. It translates to CASSLGQARYEQYF.

This clone was picked up one time. CDR3 DNA: TGTGCCAGCAGCTTGCCCGGGATTGATAATTCACCCCTCCACTTT. It is translated as CASSLPGIDNSPLHF. This rearrangement joins TRBV5-6 to TRBJ1-6, with no clear D. CDR3 length: 15 residues. Germline V gene sequence: CDR1 SGHDT, CDR2 YYEEEE. V was shortened by 1 base and J by 5 bases, with 10 bases between the two germline ends.

The chain links TRBV7-3 to TRBJ2-1, with 9 bases matching TRBD2. The CDR3 extends over 16 amino acids. Looked up from germline, CDR1 is SGHTA and CDR2 is FQGTGA. Germline trimming cut 5 bases from V and 6 bases from J; bases unmatched to any gene: 11. The CDR3 is CASSPIGLATLNEQFF. DNA of the CDR3: TGTGCCAGCAGCCCCATCGGACTAGCGACGCTCAATGAGCAGTTCTTC.

The chain joins TRBV5-1 to TRBJ1-4, with D possibly matching TRBD1 (5 bases). V dropped 0 bases and J dropped 4 bases, with 13 bases sitting between them. Germline V CDR1 and CDR2: SGHRS, YFSETQ. CDR3 length: 16 amino acids. The CDR3 bases are TGCGCCAGCAGCTTGGGGGCGACAGCACGTAATGAAAAACTGTTTTTT. It specifies CASSLGATARNEKLFF. Full variable domain (rest looked up from reference TRBV5-1 and TRBJ1-4): KAGVTQTPRYLIKTRGQQVTLSCSPISGHRSVSWYQQTPGQGLQFLFEYFSETQRNKGNFPGRFSGRQFSNSRSEMNVSTLELGDSALYLCASSLGATARNEKLFFGSGTQLSVL.

The gene calls are TRBV27 and TRBJ1-2, with D possibly TRBD1 on 5 matching bases. This CDR3 is 17 amino acids long. V lost 3 bases, J lost 2 bases, and 19 bases lay in between. Germline V gene data show CDR1 as MNHEY and CDR2 as SMNVEV (reference sequence). The CDR3 spells CASSLFAWRDENYGYTF. CDR3 nucleotides: TGTGCCAGCAGTTTGTTTGCTTGGCGGGACGAAAACTATGGCTACACCTTC.

The rearrangement links TRBV2 to TRBJ1-2, with 12 nucleotides matching TRBD1. Looked up from germline, CDR1 is SNHLY and CDR2 is FYNNEI. CDR3 length: 14 amino acids. The junction had 6 bases not matched to a gene; V was cut back by 6 bases and J by 7 bases. CDR3 amino acids: CASRLGTGGSGYTF. DNA of the CDR3: TGTGCCAGCAGACTCGGGACAGGGGGCAGTGGCTACACCTTC. Full variable domain (missing parts from reference TRBV2 and TRBJ1-2): EPEVTQTPSHQVTQMGQEVILRCVPISNHLYFYWYRQILGQKVEFLVSFYNNEISEKSEIFDDQFSVERPDGSNFTLKIRSTKLEDSAMYFCASRLGTGGSGYTFGSGTRLTVV.

The J gene is TRBJ2-7, the V gene TRBV12-5, with D maybe TRBD1 (6 bases). Deletions cut 3 bases from V and 2 bases from J, with 11 bases between. The CDR3 length is 14 residues. Germline loops: CDR1 LGHNT, CDR2 FRNRAP. The CDR3 DNA follows: TGTGCTAGTGGTTTCCGGGACAACGCCTACGAGCAGTACTTC. It encodes CASGFRDNAYEQYF.

This chain links TRBV19 with TRBJ1-1; tentatively, D is TRBD1 (5 bases). This CDR3 region has 13 residues. Per germline, CDR1 LNHDA and CDR2 SQIVND (reference sequence). The V end lost 6 bases, the J end lost 12 bases, and 20 bases lay between the germline ends. The CDR3 DNA is TGTGCCAGTAGCCCGGGAGAGGTGGGGCGGTCTTTCTTT. It specifies CASSPGEVGRSFF. Using reference TRBV19 and TRBJ1-1 for the parts outside the CDR3, the full variable domain is DGGITQSPKYLFRKEGQNVTLSCEQNLNHDAMYWYRQDPGQGLRLIYYSQIVNDFQKGDIAEGYSVSREKKESFPLTVTSAQKNPTAFYLCASSPGEVGRSFFGQGTRLTVV.

The gene calls are TRBV9 and TRBJ1-2, with 8 bases fitting TRBD1. The CDR3 has 18 residues. The V gene end was trimmed by 3 bases and the J gene end by 8 bases; junction bases not matched to a gene: 21. Germline V gene lookup returns CDR1 SGDLS and CDR2 YYNGEE. The CDR3 nucleotides are TGTGCCAGCAGCGAGGGGGGTCCCTCAGGGGGCGCATTATACGGCTACACCTTC. Translated, it gives CASSEGGPSGGALYGYTF.

The chain is built from TRBV7-2 and TRBJ2-3; tentative D call: TRBD2 (6 bases). The CDR3 is 13 amino acids. Per the germline V gene, CDR1 is SGHTA and CDR2 is FQGNSA. With 5 bases removed from V and 6 bases from J, the gap between germline ends came to 12 bases. For the CDR3, the DNA is TGTGCCAGCAGCCTTACTAGCCCGGATACGCAGTATTTT. Its protein product is CASSLTSPDTQYF. Full variable domain (outside the CDR3, taken from reference TRBV7-2 and TRBJ2-3): GAGVSQSPSNKVTEKGKDVELRCDPISGHTALYWYRQSLGQGLEFLIYFQGNSAPDKSGLPSDRFSAERTGGSVSTLTIQRTQQEDSAVYLCASSLTSPDTQYFGPGTRLTVL.

The V and J genes are TRBV19 and TRBJ1-5; 11 bases are a match to TRBD1. The CDR3 runs 19 residues. The V and J ends lost 5 bases and 2 bases, in that order; junction bases with no gene match: 14. In germline, CDR1 is LNHDA, CDR2 SQIVND (reference sequence). The CDR3 sequence: CASSVPGQGGSRRNQPQHF. The CDR3 DNA is TGTGCCAGTAGTGTACCGGGACAGGGGGGGTCCCGGCGCAATCAGCCCCAGCATTTT. The complete variable domain, with remaining parts taken from reference TRBV19 and TRBJ1-5, reads DGGITQSPKYLFRKEGQNVTLSCEQNLNHDAMYWYRQDPGQGLRLIYYSQIVNDFQKGDIAEGYSVSREKKESFPLTVTSAQKNPTAFYLCASSVPGQGGSRRNQPQHFGDGTRLSIL.

The rearrangement uses TRBV7-3 and TRBJ2-5, with 9 bases identical to TRBD1. The CDR3 is made up of 15 amino acids. V was pared by 2 bases and J by 5 bases, with 6 bases of the junction left unmatched. Germline assignment: CDR1 SGHTA and CDR2 FQGTGA. Here the CDR3 DNA reads TGTGCCAGCAGCTTACACTGGGACAGGGCGGAGACCCAGTACTTC. It specifies CASSLHWDRAETQYF.

The chain carries TRBV5-5 and TRBJ1-6, with D tentatively TRBD1 (5 bases). Germline V lookup: CDR1 SGHKS, CDR2 YYEKEE (reference sequence). Trimming removed 3 bases from V and 7 bases from J, with 20 bases in between. The CDR3 has 17 amino acids. The CDR3 region is CASSSPQGHRTNSPLHF. The CDR3 region has the DNA TGTGCCAGCAGCTCCCCACAAGGCCACAGGACCAATTCACCCCTCCACTTT.

The chain is built from TRBV28 and TRBJ1-5; D is possibly TRBD1 (5 bases). The CDR3 consists of 16 residues. Germline assignment: CDR1 MDHEN and CDR2 SYDVKM. The germline V and J ends were trimmed by 5 bases and 4 bases, with 18 bases remaining between them. The CDR3 protein is CASSPDSELINQPQHF. DNA for the CDR3: TGTGCCAGCAGTCCCGACAGCGAATTAATAAATCAGCCCCAGCATTTT. The variable domain in full, with the rest retrieved from reference TRBV28 and TRBJ1-5, is DVKVTQSSRYLVKRTGEKVFLECVQDMDHENMFWYRQDPGLGLRLIYFSYDVKMKEKGDIPEGYSVSREKKERFSLILESASTNQTSMYLCASSPDSELINQPQHFGDGTRLSIL.

CDR3 nucleotides: TGTGCCAGCAGTTCGACTGGATACAATGAGCAGTTCTTC. This translates into CASSSTGYNEQFF. V usage is TRBV12-3 or TRBV12-4 and J usage is TRBJ2-1; D is unclear. The CDR3 length is 13 residues. Trimming left V 4 bases short and J 4 bases short, with 8 bases between.